This T cell receptor (beta chain) was captured by sequencing in a study of blood T cell repertoires in COVID-19. Across the whole study: Samples taken during acute and convalescent COVID-19 were collected in the United States, Italy and Spain.

Profiled with immunoSEQ multiplex PCR; TCRdb holds only in-frame clones, not every one. The sample shows about 430,000 clones, about 88% of them seen only once. With 4 bases removed from V and 3 bases from J, the gap between germline ends came to 7 bases. The CDR3 extends over 13 amino acids. This TCR came from a woman aged 18-35 years who had been exposed to COVID-19. The genes are TRBV12-3 or TRBV12-4 and TRBJ1-3, with D unresolved. The sample comprised PBMCs or T cells enriched from blood (not recorded which). The CDR3 DNA reads as TGTGCCAGCAGTTCTACCCTTGGAAACACCATATATTTT. It encodes CASSSTLGNTIYF.